This is a list of T cell receptor beta chains from one sample in a study of blood T cell repertoires in COVID-19. Assay: immunoSEQ multiplex PCR; the TCRdb copy retains only in-frame clones and omits some. Of more than 60,000 clones in the sample, 65% to 85% were seen once. Sequenced sample: peripheral blood. Receptors originate from a man aged 45-65 years with acute or convalescent COVID-19. Each CDR3 is given without its conserved first and last residue. The order of the fields is V gene, CDR3 length, CDR3 protein.

v_call: TRBV9
cdr3_length: 12
cdr3_aa: ASSPTAGNSPLH

v_call: TRBV5-8
cdr3_length: 11
cdr3_aa: ASSSGYWTEAF

v_call: TRBV19
cdr3_length: 12
cdr3_aa: ASSFQMGLSPLH

v_call: TRBV11-3
cdr3_length: 12
cdr3_aa: ASSLEAGIYEQY

v_call: TRBV30
cdr3_length: 16
cdr3_aa: ACGLGQGLTRNTGELF

v_call: TRBV7-9
cdr3_length: 15
cdr3_aa: ASSPVRTSGRPDTQY

v_call: TRBV28
cdr3_length: 15
cdr3_aa: ASTPGGGGSSYNEQF

v_call: TRBV12-3/TRBV12-4
cdr3_length: 11
cdr3_aa: ASSFAGYTEAF

v_call: TRBV18
cdr3_length: 13
cdr3_aa: ASSPRGQLNYGYT

v_call: TRBV23-1
cdr3_length: 10
cdr3_aa: ASSQRGWGYT

v_call: TRBV7-2
cdr3_length: 14
cdr3_aa: ASSLGGRGGSQPQH

v_call: TRBV28
cdr3_length: 10
cdr3_aa: ASRLGRNEQF

v_call: TRBV7-2
cdr3_length: 12
cdr3_aa: ASSPHGGAGELF

v_call: TRBV12-3/TRBV12-4
cdr3_length: 11
cdr3_aa: ASSFERNQPQH

v_call: TRBV2
cdr3_length: 11
cdr3_aa: ASSESVWRTQY

v_call: TRBV6-5
cdr3_length: 13
cdr3_aa: ASSPGVGSYNEQF

v_call: TRBV23-1
cdr3_length: 9
cdr3_aa: ASRGGEGYT

v_call: TRBV28
cdr3_length: 13
cdr3_aa: ASSVGGNLGEKLF

v_call: TRBV7-6
cdr3_length: 14
cdr3_aa: ASSQTPGQGVTEAF

v_call: TRBV27
cdr3_length: 12
cdr3_aa: ASSFGRINSPLH

v_call: TRBV2
cdr3_length: 13
cdr3_aa: AKNRTISSGNTIY

v_call: TRBV7-9
cdr3_length: 13
cdr3_aa: ASSLLMGGAEKLF

v_call: TRBV5-1
cdr3_length: 13
cdr3_aa: ASSSLAGGTNEQF

v_call: TRBV11-3
cdr3_length: 16
cdr3_aa: ASSLDGWGTSGSNEQF

v_call: TRBV5-1
cdr3_length: 12
cdr3_aa: ASSPTGATGELF

v_call: TRBV7-2
cdr3_length: 12
cdr3_aa: ASSWGREDYGYT

v_call: TRBV5-4
cdr3_length: 12
cdr3_aa: ASSLSLSSYEQY

v_call: TRBV30
cdr3_length: 13
cdr3_aa: ASQASSGRSYEQY

v_call: TRBV15
cdr3_length: 12
cdr3_aa: ATSGGAENQPQH

v_call: TRBV19
cdr3_length: 14
cdr3_aa: ASSPGQGVRNSPLH